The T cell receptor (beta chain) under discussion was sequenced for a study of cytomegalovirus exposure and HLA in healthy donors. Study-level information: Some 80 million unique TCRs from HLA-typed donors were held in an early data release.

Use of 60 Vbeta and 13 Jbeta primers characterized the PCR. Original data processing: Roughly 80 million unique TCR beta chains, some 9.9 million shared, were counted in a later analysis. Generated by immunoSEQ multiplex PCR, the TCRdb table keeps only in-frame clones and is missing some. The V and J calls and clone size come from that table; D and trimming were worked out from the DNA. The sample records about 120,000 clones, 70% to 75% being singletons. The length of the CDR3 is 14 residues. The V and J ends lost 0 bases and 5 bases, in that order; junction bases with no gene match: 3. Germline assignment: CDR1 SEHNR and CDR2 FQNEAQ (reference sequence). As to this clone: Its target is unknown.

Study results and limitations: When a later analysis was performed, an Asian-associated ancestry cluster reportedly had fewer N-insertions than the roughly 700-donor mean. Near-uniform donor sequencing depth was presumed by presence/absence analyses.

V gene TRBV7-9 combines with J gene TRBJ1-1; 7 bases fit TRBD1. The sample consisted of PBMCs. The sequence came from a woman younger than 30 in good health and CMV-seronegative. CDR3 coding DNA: TGTGCCAGCAGCTTAGCGGCAGGGGGGACTGAAGCTTTCTTT. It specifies CASSLAAGGTEAFF.